Below are 8 T cell receptor beta chains sequenced from a single sample in a study of CXCR3-negative and CXCR3-positive naive CD8 T cells. TRB cDNA was prepared as libraries by UMI-labeled 5' RACE. TCRdb re-called the 5' RACE reads and catalogs CDR3 proteins one per entry, DNA excluded. The sample totals about 30,000 distinct CDR3 sequences; its top ten clones hold roughly 10%. Sequencing input: memory CD8+ T cells from blood. Receptors originate from a human donor in good health. Some clones in this sample may be carry-over from other donors' samples.

The V call is TRBV7-9, the J call TRBJ2-1. Looked up from germline, CDR1 is SEHNR and CDR2 is FQNEAQ (reference sequence). This CDR3 has 14 residues. This chain's CDR3 is CASSSARDYNEQFF. The variable domain in full, completed from reference TRBV7-9 and TRBJ2-1, reads DTGVSQNPRHKITKRGQNVTFRCDPISEHNRLYWYRQTLGQGPEFLTYFQNEAQLEKSRLLSDRFSAERPKGSFSTLEIQRTEQGDSAMYLCASSSARDYNEQFFGPGTRLTVL.

The CDR3 sequence: CASSSRGEATEAFF. V gene TRBV11-2 combines with J gene TRBJ1-1; TCRdb selects TRBD1, and the lack of DNA leaves this call unchecked. Germline V gene sequence: CDR1 SGHAT, CDR2 FQNNGV. The CDR3 spans 14 residues. Full variable domain (remainder filled in from reference TRBV11-2 and TRBJ1-1): EAGVAQSPRYKIIEKRQSVAFWCNPISGHATLYWYQQILGQGPKLLIQFQNNGVVDDSQLPKDRFSAERLKGVDSTLKIQPAKLEDSAVYLCASSSRGEATEAFFGQGTRLTVV.

This chain joins TRBV6-2 or TRBV6-3 and TRBJ2-7. Germline lookup yields CDR1 MNHEY and CDR2 SVGEGT. This CDR3 is 14 amino acids long. The CDR3 spells CASSLPGISYEQYF.

By frequency, this clonotype is large. The chain links TRBV5-1 to TRBJ2-1; TCRdb selects TRBD2, and the lack of DNA leaves this call unchecked. Germline CDR1 and CDR2: SGHRS and YFSETQ. CDR3 length: 14 amino acids. The CDR3 sequence: CASSGSGAYNEQFF.

The chain joins TRBV6-5 to TRBJ2-1. Per the germline V gene, CDR1 is MNHEY and CDR2 is SVGAGI. This CDR3 is built from 11 residues. CDR3 loop: CASRHGYEQFF.

The chain joins TRBV5-1 to TRBJ1-6; TCRdb picks TRBD1, but there is no DNA to check that call. This CDR3 contains 15 residues. Germline V lookup: CDR1 SGHRS, CDR2 YFSETQ. CDR3 loop: CASSLDAGDNSPLHF. The full variable domain, with the rest looked up from reference TRBV5-1 and TRBJ1-6, is KAGVTQTPRYLIKTRGQQVTLSCSPISGHRSVSWYQQTPGQGLQFLFEYFSETQRNKGNFPGRFSGRQFSNSRSEMNVSTLELGDSALYLCASSLDAGDNSPLHFGNGTRLTVT.

The chain employs TRBV6-5 and TRBJ2-6; without DNA, the TCRdb call of TRBD1 cannot be checked. The germline V gene encodes CDR1 MNHEY and CDR2 SVGAGI. This CDR3 has 18 residues. Here the CDR3 reads CASTSSGYDSSGANVLTF.

V is TRBV29-1 and J is TRBJ1-2; TCRdb gives TRBD1 as the D gene, but with no DNA this cannot be confirmed. The CDR3 is 15 residues long. Germline-derived CDR1 and CDR2 are SQVTM and ANQGSEA. CDR3 sequence reads: CSVEDTGGLNYGYTF.